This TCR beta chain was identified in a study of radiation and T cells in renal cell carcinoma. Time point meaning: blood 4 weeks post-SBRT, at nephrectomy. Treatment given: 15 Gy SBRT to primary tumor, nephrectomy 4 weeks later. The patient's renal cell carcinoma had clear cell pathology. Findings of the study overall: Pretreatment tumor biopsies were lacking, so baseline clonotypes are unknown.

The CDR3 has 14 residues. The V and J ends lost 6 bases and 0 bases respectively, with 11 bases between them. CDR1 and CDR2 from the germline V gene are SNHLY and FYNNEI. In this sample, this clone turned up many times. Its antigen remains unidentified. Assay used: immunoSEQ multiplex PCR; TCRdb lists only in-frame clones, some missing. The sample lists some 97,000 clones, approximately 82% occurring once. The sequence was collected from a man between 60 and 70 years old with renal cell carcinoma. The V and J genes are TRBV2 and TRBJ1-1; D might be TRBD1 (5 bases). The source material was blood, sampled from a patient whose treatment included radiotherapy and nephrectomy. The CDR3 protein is CASSVTVMNTEAFF. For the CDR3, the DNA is TGTGCCAGCAGCGTGACAGTGATGAACACTGAAGCTTTCTTT.